The 11 T cell receptor beta chains listed next were all sequenced from one sample in a study of early T cells in non-severe SARS-CoV-2 infection. MiXCR was run by TCRdb on the 5' RACE reads, yielding one entry per CDR3 protein. The sample has fewer than 100,000 distinct CDR3 sequences, about 11% seen once. Source material: whole blood. All receptors come from an adult who was a healthcare worker with PCR-confirmed SARS-CoV-2 infection or an uninfected control (not recorded which).

With regard to this clonotype: A much larger clone lies one base from this, so it may be a read error. V is TRBV20-1 and J is TRBJ2-1; 12 bases align to TRBD2. The ends lost 3 bases at V and 8 bases at J; junction bases unmatched: 8. The CDR3 runs 15 residues. Germline lookup yields CDR1 DFQATT and CDR2 SNEGSKA (reference sequence). The CDR3 sequence: CSARILAGGDYEQFF. CDR3 nucleotide sequence: TGCAGTGCTAGGATACTAGCGGGGGGCGATTATGAGCAGTTCTTC.

This chain connects TRBV3-1 to TRBJ1-3; maybe TRBD1 (5 bases). This CDR3 has 15 residues. From germline, CDR1 is LGHDT and CDR2 YNNKEL (reference sequence). V dropped 2 bases and J dropped 1 base, with 9 bases sitting between them. CDR3 loop: CASSQSAGSGNTIYF. CDR3 DNA sequence: TGTGCCAGCAGCCAATCAGCAGGGTCTGGAAACACCATATATTTT.

This clonotype occurred many times. The chain has TRBV18 and TRBJ1-3; perhaps TRBD1 as D (6 bases). Trimming stripped 3 bases from V and 0 bases from J, with 12 bases between. This CDR3 is built from 16 residues. Germline lookup yields CDR1 KGHSH and CDR2 LQKENI. The CDR3, as DNA: TGTGCCAGCTCACCCATAAAGGACAGCTCTGGAAACACCATATATTTT. It specifies CASSPIKDSSGNTIYF.

This clonotype was seen at least ten times. This chain links TRBV20-1 with TRBJ2-1; no firm D call. CDR3 size: 14 residues. Trimming pared 6 bases from V and 1 base from J, leaving 13 bases between. Germline-derived CDR1 and CDR2 are DFQATT and SNEGSKA (reference sequence). CDR3 nucleotide sequence: TGCAGTGCCCCCCACGATAAATCCTACAATGAGCAGTTCTTC. This codes for CSAPHDKSYNEQFF.

The chain recombines TRBV5-4 with TRBJ1-3; 7 bases fit TRBD1. The CDR3 is 16 residues long. CDR1 is SGHNT, CDR2 YYREEE, per germline (reference sequence). The V segment lost 1 base and the J segment 4 bases; nucleotides outside the gene matches: 8. The CDR3 coding sequence is TGTGCCAGCAGCTTGTCCAAGGGGGCGAACGGAAACACCATATATTTT. Its translation: CASSLSKGANGNTIYF.

This clonotype was detected ten times or more. The CDR3: CASSEGQGSNQPQHF. The CDR3, as DNA: TGTGCCAGCAGTGAGGGACAGGGGAGCAATCAGCCCCAGCATTTT. The chain has TRBV2 and TRBJ1-5, with 10 bases lining up with TRBD1. Per germline, CDR1 SNHLY and CDR2 FYNNEI. The V gene end was trimmed by 3 bases and the J gene end by 1 base; junction bases not matched to a gene: 0. The CDR3 runs to 15 residues.

This chain joins TRBV10-1 and TRBJ2-7; 10 nucleotides agree with TRBD1. Germline V CDR1 and CDR2: WNHNN, SYGVQD (reference sequence). V trimming: 2 bases; J trimming: 7 bases; junction bases outside the gene matches: 8. The length of the CDR3 is 15 residues. The CDR3 loop reads CASSEIRTGGREQYF. The CDR3 region has the DNA TGCGCCAGCAGTGAGATTCGGACAGGGGGTCGAGAGCAGTACTTC.

This clonotype was seen a few times. The chain joins TRBV20-1 to TRBJ1-6, with D tentatively TRBD1 (6 bases). Germline V gene sequence: CDR1 DFQATT, CDR2 SNEGSKA (reference sequence). The CDR3 runs to 13 residues. Trimming removed 5 bases at V and 8 bases at J, with 13 bases between. CDR3 in amino acids: CSAGSNRDSPLHF. The CDR3 DNA is TGCAGTGCTGGGAGTAACAGGGATTCACCCCTCCACTTT.

This clonotype has a handful of counts. The chain couples TRBV24-1 to TRBJ2-1; D is perhaps TRBD1 (6 bases). The CDR3 extends over 14 amino acids. The ends were cut back, 1 base at V and 8 bases at J, with 11 bases in the middle. Germline V gene data show CDR1 as KGHDR and CDR2 as SFDVKD. The CDR3 loop is CATSDFNRVDEQFF. DNA of the CDR3: TGTGCCACCAGTGATTTTAACAGGGTGGATGAGCAGTTCTTC.

This clonotype showed up just a few times. The chain recombines TRBV5-4 with TRBJ1-6; TRBD1 matches 7 bases. Germline-derived CDR1 and CDR2 are SGHNT and YYREEE (reference sequence). The CDR3 length is 16 residues. J was trimmed by 5 bases and V by 0 bases; bases with no gene match: 5. CDR3 protein: CASSLGPDRNNSPLHF. CDR3 nucleotide sequence: TGTGCCAGCAGCTTGGGCCCGGACAGGAATAATTCACCCCTCCACTTT.

Many counts were recorded for this clonotype. The chain is built from TRBV18 and TRBJ1-6, with no clear D. CDR3 size: 15 residues. V was pared by 5 bases and J by 5 bases, with 13 bases between. Germline CDR1 reads KGHSH; CDR2 reads LQKENI. The CDR3 spells CASSIDRGDNSPLHF. In DNA form, the CDR3 reads TGTGCCAGCTCAATAGACCGTGGCGATAATTCACCCCTCCACTTT. The entire variable domain, with the rest obtained from reference TRBV18 and TRBJ1-6, is as follows: NAGVMQNPRHLVRRRGQEARLRCSPMKGHSHVYWYRQLPEEGLKFMVYLQKENIIDESGMPKERFSAEFPKEGPSILRIQQVVRGDSAAYFCASSIDRGDNSPLHFGNGTRLTVT.